Presented here are 5 T cell receptor beta chains from one specimen sequenced in a study of blood T cell repertoires in COVID-19. The method was immunoSEQ multiplex PCR; TCRdb's version includes in-frame clones alone and lacks a portion of them. The sample carries more than 95,000 clones, approximately 86% recorded once. Sequencing used peripheral blood. The receptors here all came from a human donor in a cohort sampled during active COVID-19.

The chain is built from TRBV7-9 and TRBJ1-2; the D gene is possibly TRBD1 (5 bases). V lost 1 base to trimming and J lost 7 bases, with 16 bases between them. The CDR3 totals 15 residues. Germline V gene data show CDR1 as SEHNR and CDR2 as FQNEAQ (reference sequence). As DNA, the CDR3 is TGTGCCAGCAGCTTAGATGTGTCAGGGTCCCGTGGCTACACCTTC. It encodes CASSLDVSGSRGYTF.

This chain uses TRBV5-6 with TRBJ1-3; D gene uncertain. Germline loops: CDR1 SGHDT, CDR2 YYEEEE. Trimming pared 4 bases from V and 0 bases from J, leaving 17 bases between. This CDR3 spans 17 amino acids. CDR3 protein: CASSPLSVKSSGNTIYF. DNA of the CDR3: TGTGCCAGCAGCCCGTTATCGGTTAAGAGCTCTGGAAACACCATATATTTT.

Details on this clone: The CDR3 carries no conserved terminal phenylalanine or tryptophan, so it likely arises from a read error. Because the CDR3's place on the DNA is in doubt, the DNA is left out and the CDR3 is given as listed by TCRdb. V usage is TRBV28 and J usage is TRBJ1-2; the table assigns TRBD1, which was not confirmed against the DNA. The CDR3 sequence runs 13 residues, both termini included. CDR1 is MDHEN, CDR2 SYDVKM, per germline. The CDR3 reads CASSLRTGGVRIL.

V gene TRBV6-6 combines with J gene TRBJ1-2; D uncertain. CDR1 is MNHNY and CDR2 is SVGAGI in the germline V gene (reference sequence). The CDR3 spans 16 residues. Trimming removed 0 bases from V and 0 bases from J, with 11 bases in between. In DNA form, the CDR3 reads TGTGCCAGCAGTTACTCGTCACCAGGTACTAACTATGGCTACACCTTC. It is translated as CASSYSSPGTNYGYTF.

The CDR3 nucleotides are TGTGCCAGCAGCCAGTTACAGGGAGACGGATTTAATGAAAAACTGTTTTTT. Its protein product is CASSQLQGDGFNEKLFF. The chain links TRBV14 to TRBJ1-4; D perhaps matches TRBD1 (6 bases). The CDR3 totals 17 residues. V shed 3 bases and J shed 4 bases, with 18 bases lying between them. The V gene's germline CDR1 is SGHDN and CDR2 FVKESK.